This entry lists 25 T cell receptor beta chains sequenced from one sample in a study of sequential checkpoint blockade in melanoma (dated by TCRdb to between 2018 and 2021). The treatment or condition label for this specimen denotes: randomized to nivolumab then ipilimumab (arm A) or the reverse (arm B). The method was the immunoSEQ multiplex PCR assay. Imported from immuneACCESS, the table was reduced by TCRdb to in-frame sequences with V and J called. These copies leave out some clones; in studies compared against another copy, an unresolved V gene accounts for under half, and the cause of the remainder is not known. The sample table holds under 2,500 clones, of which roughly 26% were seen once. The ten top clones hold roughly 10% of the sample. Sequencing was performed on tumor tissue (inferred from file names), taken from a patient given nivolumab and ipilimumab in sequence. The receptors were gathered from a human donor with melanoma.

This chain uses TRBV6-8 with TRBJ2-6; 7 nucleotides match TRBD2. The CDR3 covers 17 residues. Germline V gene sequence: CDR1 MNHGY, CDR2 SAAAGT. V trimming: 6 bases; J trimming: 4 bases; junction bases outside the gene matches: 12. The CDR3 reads CASRDAGEGAGANVLTF. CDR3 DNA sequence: TGTGCCAGCAGGGACGCCGGGGAGGGAGCCGGGGCCAACGTCCTGACTTTC.

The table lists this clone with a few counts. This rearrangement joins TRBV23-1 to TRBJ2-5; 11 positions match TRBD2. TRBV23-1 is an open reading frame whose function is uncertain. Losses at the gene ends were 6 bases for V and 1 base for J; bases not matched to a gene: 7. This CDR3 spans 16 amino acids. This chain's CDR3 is CASSLLGTSGQETQYF. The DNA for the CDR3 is TGCGCCAGCAGCCTCCTCGGGACTAGCGGCCAAGAGACCCAGTACTTC.

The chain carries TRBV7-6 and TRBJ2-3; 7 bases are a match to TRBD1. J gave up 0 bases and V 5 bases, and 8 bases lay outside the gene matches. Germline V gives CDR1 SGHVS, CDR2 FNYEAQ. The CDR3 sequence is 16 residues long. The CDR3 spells CASSAGTDLSTDTQYF. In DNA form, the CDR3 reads TGTGCCAGCAGCGCCGGGACAGACCTTAGCACAGATACGCAGTATTTT.

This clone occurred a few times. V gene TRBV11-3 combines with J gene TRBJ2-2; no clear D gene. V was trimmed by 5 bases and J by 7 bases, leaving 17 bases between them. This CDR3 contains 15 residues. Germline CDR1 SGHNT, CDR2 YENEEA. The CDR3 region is CASSPNQALGGELFF. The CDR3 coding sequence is TGTGCCAGCAGCCCTAATCAAGCCTTGGGCGGGGAGCTGTTTTTT.

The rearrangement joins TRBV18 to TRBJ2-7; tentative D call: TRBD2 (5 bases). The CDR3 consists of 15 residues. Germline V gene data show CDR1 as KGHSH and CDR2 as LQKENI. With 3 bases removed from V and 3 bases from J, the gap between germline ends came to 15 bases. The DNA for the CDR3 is TGTGCCAGCTCACCCTGGGAGAGAGGCTACTACGAGCAGTACTTC. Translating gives CASSPWERGYYEQYF.

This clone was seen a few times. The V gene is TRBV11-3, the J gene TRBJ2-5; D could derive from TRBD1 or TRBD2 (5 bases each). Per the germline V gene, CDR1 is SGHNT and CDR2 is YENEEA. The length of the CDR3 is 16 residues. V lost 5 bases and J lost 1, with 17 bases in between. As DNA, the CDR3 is TGTGCCAGCAGCCTGCCCTTCCTTGGGACCCAAGAGACCCAGTACTTC. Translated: CASSLPFLGTQETQYF.

The CDR3, as DNA: TGTGCCAGCAGCTTAGCTAGCGGGGGCCCATCCGCCTACAATGAGCAGTTCTTC. It encodes CASSLASGGPSAYNEQFF. The V gene is TRBV7-2, the J gene TRBJ2-1, with 9 nucleotides matching TRBD2. The CDR3 is made up of 18 amino acids. CDR1 and CDR2 from the germline V gene are SGHTA and FQGNSA. V lost 0 bases to trimming and J lost 2 bases; unmatched junction nucleotides: 8.

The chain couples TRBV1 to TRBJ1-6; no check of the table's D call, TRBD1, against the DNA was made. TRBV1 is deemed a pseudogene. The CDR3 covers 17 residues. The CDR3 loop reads CASSQDPLTVYNSPLHF. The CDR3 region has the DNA TGCGCCAGCAGCCAAGACCCCCTGACAGTTTATAATTCACCCCTCCACTTT.

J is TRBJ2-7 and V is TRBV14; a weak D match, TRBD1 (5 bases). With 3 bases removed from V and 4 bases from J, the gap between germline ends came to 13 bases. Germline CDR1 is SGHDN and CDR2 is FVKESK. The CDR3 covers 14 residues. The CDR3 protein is CASSQDNLRYEQYF. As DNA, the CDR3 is TGTGCCAGCAGCCAGGACAATCTGAGGTACGAGCAGTACTTC.

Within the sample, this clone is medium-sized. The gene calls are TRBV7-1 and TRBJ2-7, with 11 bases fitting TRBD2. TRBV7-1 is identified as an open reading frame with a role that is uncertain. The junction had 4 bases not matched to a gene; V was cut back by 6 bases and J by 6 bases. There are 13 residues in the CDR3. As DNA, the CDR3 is TGTGCCAGCAGGTCCGGGACTAGCGGCGAGCAGTACTTC. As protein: CASRSGTSGEQYF.

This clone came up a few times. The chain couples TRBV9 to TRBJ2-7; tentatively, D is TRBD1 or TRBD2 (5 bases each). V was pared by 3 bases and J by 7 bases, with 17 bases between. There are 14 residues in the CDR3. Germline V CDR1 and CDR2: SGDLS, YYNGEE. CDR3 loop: CASSGTGTSKEQYF. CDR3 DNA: TGTGCCAGCAGCGGGACCGGGACCTCAAAAGAGCAGTACTTC. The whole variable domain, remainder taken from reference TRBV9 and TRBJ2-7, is DSGVTQTPKHLITATGQRVTLRCSPRSGDLSVYWYQQSLDQGLQFLIQYYNGEERAKGNILERFSAQQFPDLHSELNLSSLELGDSALYFCASSGTGTSKEQYFGPGTRLTVT.

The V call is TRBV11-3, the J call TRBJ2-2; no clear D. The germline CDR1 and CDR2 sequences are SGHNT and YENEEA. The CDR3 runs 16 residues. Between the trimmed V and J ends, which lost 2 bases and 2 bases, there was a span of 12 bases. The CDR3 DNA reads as TGTGCCAGCAGCTTAAGGCAGCCCCTCAACACCGGGGAGCTGTTTTTT. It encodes CASSLRQPLNTGELFF.

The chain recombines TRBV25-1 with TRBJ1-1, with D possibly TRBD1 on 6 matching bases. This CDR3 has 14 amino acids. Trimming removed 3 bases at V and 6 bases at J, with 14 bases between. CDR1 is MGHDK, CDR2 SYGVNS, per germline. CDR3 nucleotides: TGTGCCAGCAGTGATGAACAGGGTATCGCTGAAGCTTTCTTT. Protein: CASSDEQGIAEAFF. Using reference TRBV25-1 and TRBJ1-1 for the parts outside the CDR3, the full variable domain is EADIYQTPRYLVIGTGKKITLECSQTMGHDKMYWYQQDPGMELHLIHYSYGVNSTEKGDLSSESTVSRIRTEHFPLTLESARPSHTSQYLCASSDEQGIAEAFFGQGTRLTVV.

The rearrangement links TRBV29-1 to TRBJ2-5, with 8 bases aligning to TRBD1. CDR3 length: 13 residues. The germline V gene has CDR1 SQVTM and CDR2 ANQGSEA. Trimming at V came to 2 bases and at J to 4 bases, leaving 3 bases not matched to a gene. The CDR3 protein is CSVEQGARETQYF. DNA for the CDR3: TGCAGCGTTGAACAGGGGGCCCGAGAGACCCAGTACTTC.

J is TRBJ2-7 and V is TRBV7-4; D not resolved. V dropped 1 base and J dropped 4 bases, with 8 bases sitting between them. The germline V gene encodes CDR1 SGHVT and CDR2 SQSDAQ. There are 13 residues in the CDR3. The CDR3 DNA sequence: TGTGCCAGCAGCTTAGGGGGTCTTTACGAGCAGTACTTC. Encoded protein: CASSLGGLYEQYF. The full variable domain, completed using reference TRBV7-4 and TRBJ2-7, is GAGVSQSPRYKVAKRGRDVALRCDSISGHVTLYWYRQTLGQGSEVLTYSQSDAQRDKSGRPSGRFSAERPERSVSTLKIQRTEQGDSAVYLCASSLGGLYEQYFGPGTRLTVT.

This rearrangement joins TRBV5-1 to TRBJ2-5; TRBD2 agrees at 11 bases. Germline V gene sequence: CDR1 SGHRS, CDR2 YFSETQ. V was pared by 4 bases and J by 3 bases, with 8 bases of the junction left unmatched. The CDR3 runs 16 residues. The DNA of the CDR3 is TGCGCCAGCAGCCAAACCGGGACTAGCGGAGAAGAGACCCAGTACTTC. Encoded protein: CASSQTGTSGEETQYF.

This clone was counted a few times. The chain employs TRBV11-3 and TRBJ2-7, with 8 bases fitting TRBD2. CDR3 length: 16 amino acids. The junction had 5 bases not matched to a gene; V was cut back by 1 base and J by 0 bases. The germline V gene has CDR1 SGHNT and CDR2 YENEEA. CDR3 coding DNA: TGTGCCAGCAGCTTAGGCAGCGGGGGCCACTCCTACGAGCAGTACTTC. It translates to CASSLGSGGHSYEQYF. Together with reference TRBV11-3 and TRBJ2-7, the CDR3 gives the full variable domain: EAGVVQSPRYKIIEKKQPVAFWCNPISGHNTLYWYLQNLGQGPELLIRYENEEAVDDSQLPKDRFSAERLKGVDSTLKIQPAELGDSAVYLCASSLGSGGHSYEQYFGPGTRLTVT.

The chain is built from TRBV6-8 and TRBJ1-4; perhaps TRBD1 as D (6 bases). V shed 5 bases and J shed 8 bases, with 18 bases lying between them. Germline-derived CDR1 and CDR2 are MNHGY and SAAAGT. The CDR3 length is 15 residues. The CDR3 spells CASSRPGAFGEKLFF. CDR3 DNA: TGTGCCAGCAGTAGACCAGGGGCTTTCGGGGAAAAACTGTTTTTT.

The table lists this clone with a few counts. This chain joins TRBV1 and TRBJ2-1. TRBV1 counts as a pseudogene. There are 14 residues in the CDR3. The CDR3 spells CASSQGLGMDEQFF. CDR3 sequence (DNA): TGCGCCAGCAGTCAAGGTTTGGGAATGGATGAGCAGTTCTTC.

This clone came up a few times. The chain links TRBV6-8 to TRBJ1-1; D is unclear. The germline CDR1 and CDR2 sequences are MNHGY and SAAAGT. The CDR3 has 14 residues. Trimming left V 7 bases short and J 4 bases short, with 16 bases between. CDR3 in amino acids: CASTYSGWGTEAFF. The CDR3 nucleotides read TGTGCCAGCACGTATTCGGGGTGGGGCACTGAAGCTTTCTTT.

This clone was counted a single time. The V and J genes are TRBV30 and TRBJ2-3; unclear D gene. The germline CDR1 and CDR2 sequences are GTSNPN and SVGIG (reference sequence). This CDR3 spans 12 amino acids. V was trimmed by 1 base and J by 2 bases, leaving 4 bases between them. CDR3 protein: CAWSAATDTQYF. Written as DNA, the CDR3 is TGTGCCTGGAGTGCTGCCACAGATACGCAGTATTTT.

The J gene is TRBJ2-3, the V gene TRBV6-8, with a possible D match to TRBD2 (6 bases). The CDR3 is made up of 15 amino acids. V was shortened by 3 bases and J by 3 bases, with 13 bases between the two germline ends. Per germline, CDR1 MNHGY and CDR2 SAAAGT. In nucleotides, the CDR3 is TGTGCCAGCAGTTATGTTAGCGGACTTACAGATACGCAGTATTTT. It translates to CASSYVSGLTDTQYF.

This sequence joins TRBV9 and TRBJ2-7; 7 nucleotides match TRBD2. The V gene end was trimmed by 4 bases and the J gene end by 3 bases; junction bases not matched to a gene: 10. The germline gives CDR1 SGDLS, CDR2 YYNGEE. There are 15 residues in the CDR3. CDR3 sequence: CASSPRGVPGYEQYF. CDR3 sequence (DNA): TGTGCCAGCAGCCCACGGGGGGTTCCGGGCTACGAGCAGTACTTC. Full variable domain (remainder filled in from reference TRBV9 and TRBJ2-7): DSGVTQTPKHLITATGQRVTLRCSPRSGDLSVYWYQQSLDQGLQFLIQYYNGEERAKGNILERFSAQQFPDLHSELNLSSLELGDSALYFCASSPRGVPGYEQYFGPGTRLTVT.

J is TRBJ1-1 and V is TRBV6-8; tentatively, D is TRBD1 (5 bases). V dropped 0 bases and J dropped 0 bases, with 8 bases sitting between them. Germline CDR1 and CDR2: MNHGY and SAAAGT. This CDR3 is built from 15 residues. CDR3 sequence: CASSYSGTVNTEAFF. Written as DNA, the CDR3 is TGTGCCAGCAGTTACTCGGGGACGGTGAACACTGAAGCTTTCTTT.

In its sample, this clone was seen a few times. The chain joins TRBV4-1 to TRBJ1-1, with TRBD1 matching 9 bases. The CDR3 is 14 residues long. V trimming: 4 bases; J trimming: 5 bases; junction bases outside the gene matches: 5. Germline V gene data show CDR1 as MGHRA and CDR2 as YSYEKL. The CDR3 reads CASSLQGAETEAFF. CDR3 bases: TGCGCCAGCAGCCTACAGGGGGCTGAGACTGAAGCTTTCTTT.